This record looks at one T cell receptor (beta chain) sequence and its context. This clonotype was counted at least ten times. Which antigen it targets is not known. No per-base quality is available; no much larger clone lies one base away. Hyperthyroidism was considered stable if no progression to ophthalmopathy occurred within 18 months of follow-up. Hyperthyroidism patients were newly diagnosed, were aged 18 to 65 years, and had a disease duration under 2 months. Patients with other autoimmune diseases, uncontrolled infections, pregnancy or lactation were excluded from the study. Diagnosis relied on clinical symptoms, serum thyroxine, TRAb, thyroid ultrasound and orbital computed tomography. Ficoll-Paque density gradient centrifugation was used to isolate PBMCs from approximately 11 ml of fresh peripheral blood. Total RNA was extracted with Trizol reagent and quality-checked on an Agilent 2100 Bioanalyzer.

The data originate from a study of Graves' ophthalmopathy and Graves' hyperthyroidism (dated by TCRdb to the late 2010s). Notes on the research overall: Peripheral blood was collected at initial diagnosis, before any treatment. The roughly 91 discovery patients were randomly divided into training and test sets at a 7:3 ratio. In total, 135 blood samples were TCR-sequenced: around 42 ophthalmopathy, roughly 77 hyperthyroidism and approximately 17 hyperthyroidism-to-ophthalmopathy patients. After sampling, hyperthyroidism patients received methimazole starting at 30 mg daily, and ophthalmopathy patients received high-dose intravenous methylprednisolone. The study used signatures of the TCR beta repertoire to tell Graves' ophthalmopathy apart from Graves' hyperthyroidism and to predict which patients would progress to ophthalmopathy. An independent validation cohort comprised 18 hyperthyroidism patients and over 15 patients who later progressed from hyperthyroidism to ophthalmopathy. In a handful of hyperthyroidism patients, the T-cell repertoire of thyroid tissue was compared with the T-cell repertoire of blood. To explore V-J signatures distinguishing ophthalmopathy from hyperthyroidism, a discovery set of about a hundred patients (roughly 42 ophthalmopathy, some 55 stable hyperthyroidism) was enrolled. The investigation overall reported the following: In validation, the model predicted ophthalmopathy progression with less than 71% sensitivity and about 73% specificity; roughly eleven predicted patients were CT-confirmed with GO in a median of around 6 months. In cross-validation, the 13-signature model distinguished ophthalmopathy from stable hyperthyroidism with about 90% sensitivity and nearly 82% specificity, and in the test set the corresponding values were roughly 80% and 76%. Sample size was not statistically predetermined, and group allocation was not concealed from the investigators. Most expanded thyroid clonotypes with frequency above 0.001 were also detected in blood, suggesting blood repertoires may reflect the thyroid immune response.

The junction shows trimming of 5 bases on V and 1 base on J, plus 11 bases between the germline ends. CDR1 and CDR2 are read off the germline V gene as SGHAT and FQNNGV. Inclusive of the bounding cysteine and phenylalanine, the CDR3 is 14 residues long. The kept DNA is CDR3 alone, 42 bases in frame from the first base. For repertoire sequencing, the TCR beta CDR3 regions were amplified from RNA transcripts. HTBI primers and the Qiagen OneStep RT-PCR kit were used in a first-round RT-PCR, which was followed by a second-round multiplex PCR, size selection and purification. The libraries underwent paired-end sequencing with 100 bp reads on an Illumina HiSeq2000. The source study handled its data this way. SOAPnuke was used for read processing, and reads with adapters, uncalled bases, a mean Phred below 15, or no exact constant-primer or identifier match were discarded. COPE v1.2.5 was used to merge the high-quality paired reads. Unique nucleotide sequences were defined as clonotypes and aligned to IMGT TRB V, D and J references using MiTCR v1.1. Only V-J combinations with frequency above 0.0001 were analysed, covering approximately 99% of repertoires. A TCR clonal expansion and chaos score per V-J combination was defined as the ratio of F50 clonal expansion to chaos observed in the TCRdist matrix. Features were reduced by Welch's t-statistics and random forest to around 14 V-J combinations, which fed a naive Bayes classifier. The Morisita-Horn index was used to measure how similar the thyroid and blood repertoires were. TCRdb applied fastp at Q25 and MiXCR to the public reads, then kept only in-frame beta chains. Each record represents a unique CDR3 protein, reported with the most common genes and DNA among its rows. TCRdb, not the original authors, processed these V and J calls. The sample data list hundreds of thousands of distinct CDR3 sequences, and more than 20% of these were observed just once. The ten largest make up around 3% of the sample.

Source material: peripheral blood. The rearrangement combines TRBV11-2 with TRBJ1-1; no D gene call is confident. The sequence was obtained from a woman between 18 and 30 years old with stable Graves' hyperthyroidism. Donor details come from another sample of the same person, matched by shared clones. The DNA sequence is TGTGCCAGCAGCCGGGTAGGCACGAACACTGAAGCTTTCTTT. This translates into CASSRVGTNTEAFF.